This TCR beta chain was recovered during a study of blood T cells in healthy people across ages (dated by TCRdb to the mid-2010s). Background on the whole study: In model experiments, template switching captured about one uniquely barcoded TCR beta cDNA molecule for every two T cells. Age-related changes in TCR beta repertoire diversity were measured in the study by deep sequencing normalized with unique cDNA molecular identifiers. Four age groups were formed from the donors: young (average about 17 years), middle-aged (around 40), aged (approximately 60) and long-lived (about 75). To avoid experimental bias, donors of different ages were distributed randomly across sequencing lanes. Using the same blood draw, the study looked at two additional independent replicas of 1 million unique cDNA reads for two donors, one aged 18 to 30 and the other aged 80 or older. Findings and caveats that apply to the study as a whole: Total diversity estimates from one million sequenced T cells were considered lower bounds and underestimates. Compared with the aged group, the long-lived group had more naive CD4+ T cells, fewer expanded clones and increased TCR diversity, a pattern suggesting age selection. Because donor CMV infection status was unknown, age-related changes in expanded clonotypes were potentially confounded. Observed TCR beta diversity correlated strongly with the percentage of naive T cells measured by flow cytometry. Conclusive comparison of naive and antigen-experienced compartments was prevented by the profiling of bulk unsorted PBMCs. Observed TCR beta diversity per million T cells fell roughly linearly with age, and a significant reduction was already apparent by age about 38.

Systemically healthy Caucasian individuals from Russia, some 38 in total and aged about 6 to 95 years, were included as donors. Each donor gave 8 to 10 milliliters of peripheral blood, collected into EDTA-treated Vacutainer tubes. Ficoll-Paque density-gradient centrifugation was used to isolate PBMCs, with at least 7 million per sample. Trizol reagent was used to extract total RNA from PBMCs, with at least 6 micrograms per sample. For every donor, an aliquot of PBMCs went through flow cytometry to measure the percentages of naive CD45RAhigh/CD27high T cells. The library relied on 5' RACE. TCRdb lists the instrument as Illumina HiSeq 2500. A second PCR of about 6 to 12 cycles was run with a J-beta primer mix and a sample-barcoded 5' primer. A template-switch 5' adaptor carrying 12 random nucleotides introduced a unique molecular identifier onto each TCR beta cDNA molecule. Each sample yielded at least 2.5 million CDR3-containing paired-end reads. First-strand cDNA was synthesized from all RNA with the Mint cDNA synthesis kit, primed by a TRBC-specific oligonucleotide. Following uracil-DNA glycosylase treatment, a first 18-cycle PCR with universal primers M1SS and BC2_uni_R was performed on all cDNA. From the authors' description of their analysis: For normalization, 1 million high-quality reads, each with a distinct molecular identifier, were randomly selected from each sample. Instead of being binned into consensus sequences, reads that shared molecular identifiers were thrown out. MiTCR, run with a Q25 quality threshold and the strictest error-elimination algorithm, handled CDR3 identification, clonotype clustering and error correction. A nonparametric unseen species model with Euler transformation was used to estimate lower-bound total TCR beta diversity. TCRdb reprocessed the public reads (quality trimming at Q25 with fastp, clone calling with MiXCR) and kept in-frame beta chains. Identical CDR3 proteins give one entry, which carries the most common genes and DNA. TCRdb, rather than the study authors, made the V and J calls. This sample lists some 710,000 distinct CDR3 sequences; around a fifth were detected once. The ten largest account for under 25% of the sample.

As for this clonotype: Its antigen is not yet known. No base qualities exist here, and no much larger clone lies one base off it.

V loses 0 bases of germline sequence and J loses 2 bases, and the interval between the two ends is 8 bases. From the cysteine up to the phenylalanine, the CDR3 has a length of 14 residues. Left in the record is the CDR3 DNA by itself, 42 bases read in frame from the first base. The germline V gene encodes CDR1 SGDLS and CDR2 YYNGEE. This TCR was sampled from a man between 65 and 80 years old in good health. The material sequenced was blood. The V gene is TRBV9 and the J gene is TRBJ2-5, with the D gene call left open. Here the CDR3 is given as CASSVAAGQETQYF. DNA sequence: TGTGCCAGCAGCGTAGCTGCAGGACAAGAGACCCAGTACTTC. Supplemented by the reference TRBV9 and TRBJ2-5 proteins around the CDR3, the complete variable domain is DSGVTQTPKHLITATGQRVTLRCSPRSGDLSVYWYQQSLDQGLQFLIQYYNGEERAKGNILERFSAQQFPDLHSELNLSSLELGDSALYFCASSVAAGQETQYFGPGTRLLVL.